Presented here are 31 T cell receptor beta chains from one specimen sequenced in a study of OX40 agonist ivuxolimab in advanced cancers. Only in-frame clones appear in the TCRdb table, and some are missing; sequencing was by immunoSEQ multiplex PCR. In the table there are more than 50,000 clones, about nine tenths of which are singletons. This specimen was CD4+ or CD8+ T cells sorted from blood, taken in a trial of the OX40 agonist ivuxolimab. Receptors originate from an adult with an advanced solid tumor such as melanoma, head and neck, liver or kidney cancer.

The chain links TRBV28 to TRBJ1-2; tentative D call: TRBD1 (6 bases). The V end lost 6 bases, the J end lost 1 base, and 21 bases lay between the germline ends. This CDR3 contains 17 residues. Germline CDR1 MDHEN, CDR2 SYDVKM. CDR3 in DNA: TGTGCCAGCAGGACGGGTGTGACAGGAGGACTTAACTATGGCTACACCTTC. Its protein is CASRTGVTGGLNYGYTF.

The CDR3 DNA follows: TGCGCCAGCAGCTTGCGGACAGCCACAAGTAATGAAAAACTGTTTTTT. Residues: CASSLRTATSNEKLFF. The chain joins TRBV5-1 to TRBJ1-4; TRBD1 is a possible D gene (6 bases). The CDR3 extends over 16 amino acids. The V gene lost 1 base and the J gene lost 4 bases, with 14 bases spanning the gap. Germline V gene data show CDR1 as SGHRS and CDR2 as YFSETQ.

This clone is a singleton in its sample. The chain carries TRBV28 and TRBJ1-6; a weak D match, TRBD1 (5 bases). The V end lost 0 bases, the J end lost 7 bases, and 7 bases lay between the germline ends. CDR3 size: 14 residues. Germline V gene data show CDR1 as MDHEN and CDR2 as SYDVKM. This CDR3 is CASSLWGGNSPLHF. The DNA of the CDR3 is TGTGCCAGCAGTTTATGGGGGGGGAATTCACCCCTCCACTTT.

In its sample, this clone was seen a few times. The V gene is TRBV19, the J gene TRBJ2-7; weak D call: TRBD1 (6 bases). The CDR3 loop spans 13 amino acids. The V gene lost 3 bases and the J gene lost 3 bases, with 9 bases spanning the gap. Germline CDR1 and CDR2: LNHDA and SQIVND (reference sequence). The CDR3 here is CASSMSRGYEQYF. CDR3 sequence (DNA): TGTGCCAGTAGTATGTCCAGGGGCTACGAGCAGTACTTC.

The rearrangement uses TRBV6-5 and TRBJ1-6; 8 bases fit TRBD1. The trim removed 7 bases at V and 7 bases at J, leaving 3 bases unmatched. The CDR3 runs to 13 residues. The germline V gene encodes CDR1 MNHEY and CDR2 SVGAGI. CDR3 residues: CASTRDRNSPLHF. The CDR3 DNA is TGTGCCAGCACCCGGGACAGGAATTCACCCCTCCACTTT.

CDR3 residues: CASSQVRGDEQFF. CDR3 nucleotides: TGTGCCAGCAGCCAAGTAAGGGGCGATGAGCAGTTCTTC. The rearrangement uses TRBV14 and TRBJ2-1; D might be TRBD1 (5 bases). The germline V gene has CDR1 SGHDN and CDR2 FVKESK. This CDR3 has 13 residues. V was trimmed by 1 base and J by 8 bases, leaving 9 bases between them.

The chain uses TRBV7-2 and TRBJ1-1; D not resolved. V shed 3 bases and J shed 4 bases, with 9 bases lying between them. Germline V gives CDR1 SGHTA, CDR2 FQGNSA. CDR3 size: 13 residues. For the CDR3, the DNA is TGTGCCAGCAGCTTGCAGCAGATCACTGAAGCTTTCTTT. Amino acids: CASSLQQITEAFF.

The V call is TRBV13, the J call TRBJ1-2; possibly TRBD1 for D (5 bases). Germline V gives CDR1 PRHDT, CDR2 FYEKMQ (reference sequence). CDR3 length: 13 residues. Between the trimmed V and J ends, which lost 4 bases and 9 bases, there was a span of 15 bases. The CDR3 nucleotides read TGTGCCAGCAGCTCCCTGGGGGGGATCAGCTACACCTTC. As protein: CASSSLGGISYTF. The variable domain in full, completed from reference TRBV13 and TRBJ1-2, reads AAGVIQSPRHLIKEKRETATLKCYPIPRHDTVYWYQQGPGQDPQFLISFYEKMQSDKGSIPDRFSAQQFSDYHSELNMSSLELGDSALYFCASSSLGGISYTFGSGTRLTVV.

The rearrangement joins TRBV14 to TRBJ1-1, with D perhaps matching TRBD1 (5 bases). The ends were cut back, 0 bases at V and 5 bases at J, with 10 bases in the middle. This CDR3 has 14 amino acids. CDR1 and CDR2 from the germline V gene are SGHDN and FVKESK. The DNA for the CDR3 is TGTGCCAGCAGCCAAGACCGCTGGGGGACTGAAGCTTTCTTT. It specifies CASSQDRWGTEAFF.

The chain links TRBV7-2 to TRBJ1-1; D perhaps matches TRBD1 (5 bases). In germline, CDR1 is SGHTA, CDR2 FQGNSA. Deletions cut 2 bases from V and 13 bases from J, with 23 bases between. The CDR3 sequence is 15 residues long. The CDR3 region is CASSLKQTAGREDFF. In DNA, the CDR3 is TGTGCCAGCAGCTTAAAACAGACAGCCGGCCGGGAGGATTTCTTT.

There are a few counts of this clone. The chain combines TRBV27 with TRBJ2-1; 15 bases match TRBD2. Germline trimming cut 6 bases from V and 8 bases from J; bases unmatched to any gene: 5. CDR3 length: 15 amino acids. Germline CDR1 reads MNHEY; CDR2 reads SMNVEV (reference sequence). DNA of the CDR3: TGTGCCAGCAGCCGTGGACTAGCGGGAGGGTATGAGCAGTTCTTC. It is translated as CASSRGLAGGYEQFF.

The chain employs TRBV30 and TRBJ2-1; D is uncertain. This CDR3 comprises 14 residues. V was cut by 4 bases and J by 9 bases, with 19 bases left in between. Germline CDR1 is GTSNPN and CDR2 is SVGIG (reference sequence). The CDR3, as DNA: TGTGCCTGGAACTTCCTCGCAGGACCGAGTGAGCAGTTCTTC. It translates to CAWNFLAGPSEQFF.

The chain couples TRBV28 to TRBJ1-1, with 9 bases aligning to TRBD1. This CDR3 spans 15 amino acids. The V gene end was trimmed by 5 bases and the J gene end by 5 bases; junction bases not matched to a gene: 9. Germline V lookup: CDR1 MDHEN, CDR2 SYDVKM. CDR3 in amino acids: CASSGRTGGFTEAFF. CDR3 DNA: TGTGCCAGCAGTGGAAGAACAGGGGGCTTTACTGAAGCTTTCTTT. The full variable domain, rest sourced from reference TRBV28 and TRBJ1-1, is DVKVTQSSRYLVKRTGEKVFLECVQDMDHENMFWYRQDPGLGLRLIYFSYDVKMKEKGDIPEGYSVSREKKERFSLILESASTNQTSMYLCASSGRTGGFTEAFFGQGTRLTVV.

The gene calls are TRBV6-5 and TRBJ2-2; 7 positions agree with TRBD1. CDR1 and CDR2 from the germline V gene are MNHEY and SVGAGI. Trimming cost V 2 bases and J 0 bases; bases outside gene matches: 3. The length of the CDR3 is 16 residues. CDR3 DNA sequence: TGTGCCAGCAGTTACGCGACAGGGTCGAACACCGGGGAGCTGTTTTTT. Protein product: CASSYATGSNTGELFF.

The chain couples TRBV19 to TRBJ2-7; 8 bases match TRBD1. J lost 6 bases, V lost 5 bases, and 9 bases had no gene match. CDR1 and CDR2 from the germline V gene are LNHDA and SQIVND (reference sequence). The CDR3 is 14 residues long. The CDR3 DNA reads as TGTGCCAGTAGTGGTCGACAGGGGAAGTTCGAGCAGTACTTC. Encoded protein: CASSGRQGKFEQYF.

CDR3 in amino acids: CSALRASASPDTQYF. The DNA of the CDR3 is TGCAGCGCCCTCCGGGCGAGCGCCTCCCCAGATACGCAGTATTTT. The chain has TRBV29-1 and TRBJ2-3; D unclear. There are 15 residues in the CDR3. V was pared by 7 bases and J by 4 bases, with 21 bases between. From germline, CDR1 is SQVTM and CDR2 ANQGSEA.

This chain connects TRBV4-1 to TRBJ1-6; TRBD1 aligns across 8 bases. Germline V gene lookup returns CDR1 MGHRA and CDR2 YSYEKL. This CDR3 has 20 amino acids. The V segment lost 0 bases and the J segment 0 bases; nucleotides outside the gene matches: 10. CDR3 DNA: TGCGCCAGCAGCCAAGATCTTCGGGACAGGAGCTACTCCTATAATTCACCCCTCCACTTT. Translating it yields CASSQDLRDRSYSYNSPLHF.

The chain has TRBV15 and TRBJ2-1; D possibly matches TRBD1 or TRBD2 (6 bases each). In germline, CDR1 is LNHNV, CDR2 YYDKDF (reference sequence). V was cut by 1 base and J by 6 bases, with 10 bases left in between. This CDR3 spans 14 amino acids. This CDR3 reads CATSRGGGLNEQFF. The CDR3, as DNA: TGTGCCACCAGCAGAGGAGGGGGGCTCAATGAGCAGTTCTTC.

The chain uses TRBV4-2 and TRBJ2-3; D gene uncertain. V was shortened by 0 bases and J by 7 bases, with 2 bases between the two germline ends. Germline V gene data show CDR1 as LGHNA and CDR2 as YNFKEQ. The CDR3 spans 11 residues. CDR3: CASSQEYTQYF. As DNA, the CDR3 is TGTGCCAGCAGCCAAGAATATACGCAGTATTTT.

This rearrangement joins TRBV11-2 to TRBJ1-5; D is undetermined. V was cut by 5 bases and J by 1 base, with 18 bases left in between. The CDR3 has 17 residues. Germline CDR1 SGHAT, CDR2 FQNNGV. This chain's CDR3 is CASSAPEWTLSNQPQHF. CDR3 nucleotide sequence: TGTGCCAGCAGCGCCCCCGAGTGGACCCTGAGCAATCAGCCCCAGCATTTT. Based on the CDR3 plus reference TRBV11-2 and TRBJ1-5, the full variable domain is EAGVAQSPRYKIIEKRQSVAFWCNPISGHATLYWYQQILGQGPKLLIQFQNNGVVDDSQLPKDRFSAERLKGVDSTLKIQPAKLEDSAVYLCASSAPEWTLSNQPQHFGDGTRLSIL.

The CDR3 reads CASSVNHNEKLFF. In DNA form, the CDR3 reads TGTGCCAGCAGCGTAAATCATAATGAAAAACTGTTTTTT. V gene TRBV9 combines with J gene TRBJ1-4; no firm D call. From germline, CDR1 is SGDLS and CDR2 YYNGEE. Trimming removed 1 base from V and 4 bases from J, with 5 bases in between. The CDR3 consists of 13 residues.

This chain links TRBV28 with TRBJ1-5; D is uncertain. The CDR3 covers 15 residues. Germline V gene data show CDR1 as MDHEN and CDR2 as SYDVKM. V gave up 4 bases and J gave up 7 bases, with 17 bases separating them. CDR3 amino acids: CASSSTDGRGQPQHF. CDR3 DNA sequence: TGTGCCAGCAGTTCAACCGATGGGAGAGGCCAGCCCCAGCATTTT.

In this sample, this clone turned up a few times. The chain links TRBV28 to TRBJ1-2, with a tentative D call TRBD1 (6 bases). CDR3 length: 13 amino acids. The V gene lost 3 bases and the J gene lost 5 bases, with 10 bases spanning the gap. CDR1 MDHEN and CDR2 SYDVKM come from the germline V gene. The CDR3 protein is CASSFRGEYGYTF. In nucleotides, the CDR3 is TGTGCCAGCAGTTTCAGGGGAGAGTATGGCTACACCTTC.

This chain uses TRBV28 with TRBJ2-7; D is perhaps TRBD2 (5 bases). This CDR3 has 15 amino acids. Looked up from germline, CDR1 is MDHEN and CDR2 is SYDVKM. With 2 bases removed from V and 2 bases from J, the gap between germline ends came to 13 bases. The CDR3 loop is CASSLGPRDTYEQYF. For the CDR3, the DNA is TGTGCCAGCAGTTTAGGCCCGAGGGATACCTACGAGCAGTACTTC.

The gene calls are TRBV6-5 and TRBJ2-2; D gene uncertain. Germline CDR1 MNHEY, CDR2 SVGAGI. Deletions cut 2 bases from V and 2 bases from J, with 12 bases between. The CDR3 runs 16 residues. The CDR3 coding sequence is TGTGCCAGCAGTTACCGGAGACGGACCAACACCGGGGAGCTGTTTTTT. Its protein is CASSYRRRTNTGELFF.

The gene calls are TRBV4-3 and TRBJ2-3, with a weak D call TRBD2 (6 bases). Looked up from germline, CDR1 is LGHNA and CDR2 is YSLEER. This CDR3 contains 15 residues. V was clipped by 2 bases and J by 6 bases, with 15 bases between them. The CDR3 loop is CASSQTRDSADTQYF. CDR3 in DNA: TGCGCCAGCAGCCAAACACGGGACTCGGCTGATACGCAGTATTTT.

J is TRBJ1-2 and V is TRBV28; tentative D call: TRBD1 (5 bases). This CDR3 contains 14 residues. CDR1 is MDHEN and CDR2 is SYDVKM in the germline V gene. The V and J ends lost 3 bases and 2 bases respectively, with 10 bases between them. The CDR3 DNA reads as TGTGCCAGCAGTTTCGGGGACGGCAACTATGGCTACACCTTC. Amino acid sequence: CASSFGDGNYGYTF.

This chain connects TRBV11-2 to TRBJ1-1; TRBD1 matches 8 bases. V lost 6 bases to trimming and J lost 4 bases; unmatched junction nucleotides: 4. Germline values: CDR1 SGHAT, CDR2 FQNNGV. The CDR3 length is 13 residues. The CDR3 reads CASSNTGGTEAFF. CDR3 sequence (DNA): TGTGCCAGCAGTAATACAGGGGGCACTGAAGCTTTCTTT. Using reference TRBV11-2 and TRBJ1-1 for the parts outside the CDR3, the full variable domain is EAGVAQSPRYKIIEKRQSVAFWCNPISGHATLYWYQQILGQGPKLLIQFQNNGVVDDSQLPKDRFSAERLKGVDSTLKIQPAKLEDSAVYLCASSNTGGTEAFFGQGTRLTVV.

The chain has TRBV27 and TRBJ1-6; D remains unclear. The germline V and J ends were trimmed by 6 bases and 8 bases, with 11 bases remaining between them. Germline V CDR1 and CDR2: MNHEY, SMNVEV (reference sequence). This CDR3 comprises 13 residues. Written as DNA, the CDR3 is TGTGCCAGCAGGAGGAACATTGATTCACCCCTCCACTTT. It is translated as CASRRNIDSPLHF.

J is TRBJ2-7 and V is TRBV6-5; weak D call: TRBD2 (7 bases). The ends were cut back, 2 bases at V and 6 bases at J, with 17 bases in the middle. Germline values: CDR1 MNHEY, CDR2 SVGAGI. This CDR3 region has 15 residues. The CDR3 DNA follows: TGTGCCAGCAGTTACGTGGGGGGGCGGCTCGGCGAGCAGTACTTC. This sequence encodes CASSYVGGRLGEQYF.

The V gene is TRBV19, the J gene TRBJ2-1, with D tentatively TRBD2 (6 bases). The CDR3 is 12 amino acids. Germline V gene sequence: CDR1 LNHDA, CDR2 SQIVND (reference sequence). The V end was cut by 7 bases, the J end by 7 bases, with 11 bases between. CDR3 sequence: CASTQGGNEQFF. The CDR3 nucleotides are TGTGCCAGTACCCAAGGAGGGAATGAGCAGTTCTTC.